This T cell receptor (beta chain) was captured in a study of blood T cell repertoires in COVID-19. This clone came up a few times. This CDR3 is 14 amino acids long. Germline V gene lookup returns CDR1 SNHLY and CDR2 FYNNEI. V lost 7 bases to trimming and J lost 2 bases, with 12 bases between them. Original analysis: Estimation of nucleated cell counts relied on the amplification of reference gene primers. TCRdb's copy holds only in-frame clones and misses some; the assay was immunoSEQ multiplex PCR. V and J calls plus clone size are reproduced from that table; the DNA served to infer D and trimming. The sample consists of approximately 300,000 clones, over 75% of them appearing once.

The TCR sequence derives from a woman aged 30 to 39 who had recovered from COVID-19. The chain joins TRBV2 to TRBJ1-5, with D maybe TRBD1 (5 bases). What was sequenced was PBMCs or T cells enriched from blood (not recorded which). The CDR3 sequence: CASTLRGGNQPQHF. Written as DNA, the CDR3 is TGTGCCAGCACGCTAAGGGGTGGCAATCAGCCCCAGCATTTT.